This T cell receptor beta chain was identified in a study of shared clonotypes between healthy human individuals. The CDR3 has 14 residues. CDR1 MDHEN and CDR2 SYDVKM come from the germline V gene. V lost 6 bases, J lost 6 bases, and 17 bases lay in between. Donors comprised only Caucasian adults living in Nashville, Tennessee. Sequencing was at deep level. Under the authors' procedure: Filtering differed because ImmunoSEQ produced junction-only sequences that carried no quality scores. The protocol was immunoSEQ multiplex PCR, while the TCRdb copy is restricted to in-frame clones and leaves out a portion. That table furnishes V, J and clone size, whereas the DNA furnished D and trimming. This table holds roughly 380,000 clones, 96% found once.

The sequence was collected from a man aged 25 to 40 in good health. What was sequenced was memory CD8+ T cells sorted from blood. Stated subset: CD45RO+ cells pooled with CCR7-negative TemRA cells. The chain combines TRBV28 with TRBJ1-2; perhaps TRBD1 as D (6 bases). The CDR3 spells CASRNQGRGDGYTF. CDR3 nucleotides: TGTGCCAGCAGGAATCAGGGGAGGGGAGATGGCTACACCTTC.